This T cell receptor (beta chain) appears in the sequencing data of a study of tumor and adjacent non-tumor tissue in lung cancer. Study background: The patients, around 9 men and 5 or 6 women, were roughly 30 to 76 with stage I to III disease.

The template was RNA from unsorted bulk tissue. This non-tumor lung sample came from over 3 cm beyond the tumor edge. General observations from the study: Shorter survival was associated with higher TCR diversity in tumors.

The CDR3 contains 14 residues. To note about this clonotype: Its specificity is unknown. A read error may account for a junction end that differs from germline.

Three rounds of nested PCR, following a modified ARM-PCR protocol, produced the TCRbeta library. TCRdb recomputed calls from the multiplex PCR reads with MiXCR, one row per CDR3 protein. The sample has about 86,000 distinct CDR3 sequences; more than 65% are singletons. The sequenced material came from distant non-tumor lung tissue. The clonotype comes from a woman aged 45-60 years with non-small cell lung cancer. The rearrangement links TRBV12-3 or TRBV12-4 to TRBJ1-5; D unresolved. The DNA for the CDR3 is TGTGCCAGTAGTTTAGAAGGCAGCAATCAGCCCCAGCATTTT. Translated: CASSLEGSNQPQHF.